Detailed here is one T cell receptor beta chain. Its target is not known. The sample originates from a study of T cell responses to AZD1222 COVID-19 vaccine. Findings and caveats of the study: Clonal diversity was possibly underestimated, and white British individuals and females predominated among donors. Nearly half of spike-specific TCRs reportedly target unmutated variant regions. Increased Spike-specific TCR breadth and depth were observed after two AZD1222 doses.

Analysis merged second doses at about 4 or about 12 weeks. TCRdb's copy holds only in-frame clones and misses some; the assay was immunoSEQ multiplex PCR. The sample shows around 130,000 clones, approximately 90% of them seen only once. Sequenced here: peripheral blood, sampled 28 days after the second AZD1222 dose. This clonotype was obtained from an adult who received the AZD1222 COVID-19 vaccine.

CDR3 protein: CASSQENLWSSGANVLTF. CDR3 coding DNA: TGTGCCAGCAGCCAAGAGAATTTATGGAGCTCTGGGGCCAACGTCCTGACTTTC. This chain joins TRBV3-1 (or the pseudogene TRBV3-2) and TRBJ2-6; D is ambiguous. V lost 0 bases, J lost 0 bases, and 12 bases lay in between. The CDR3 length is 18 residues. CDR1 is LGHDT, CDR2 YNNKEL, per germline (reference sequence).